These 30 T cell receptor beta chains share one sample of origin, sequenced in a study of T cells in Graves' hyperthyroidism and ophthalmopathy (dated by TCRdb to between 2018 and 2021). The library was prepared using multiplex PCR. For sequencing, an Illumina HiSeq 2000 was employed. The TCR beta CDR3 regions were amplified from the RNA transcripts. For the first round of RT-PCR on the TCR CDR3, the HTBI primer set was used together with the Qiagen OneStep RT-PCR kit. TCRdb reprocessed the public reads (quality trimming at Q25 with fastp, clone calling with MiXCR) and kept in-frame beta chains. Here each entry gathers all rows of one CDR3 protein and keeps the most common genes and DNA. This sample holds hundreds of thousands of distinct CDR3 sequences; approximately 14% were observed only once. The ten largest clones represent about 5.8% of the sample. Sequenced input: blood. These receptors came from a woman aged 25 to 45 with Graves' hyperthyroidism that later progressed to Graves' ophthalmopathy.

Many counts were recorded for this clonotype. The chain links TRBV24-1 to TRBJ2-1; D might be TRBD2 (5 bases). Looked up from germline, CDR1 is KGHDR and CDR2 is SFDVKD. The CDR3 has 13 amino acids. The germline V and J ends were trimmed by 5 bases and 9 bases, with 13 bases remaining between them. The DNA for the CDR3 is TGTGCCACCAGTGCGATCGCGGGCGGTGAGCAGTTCTTC. Translating gives CATSAIAGGEQFF.

This clonotype was recorded a few times. The chain carries TRBV24-1 and TRBJ2-2; 13 bases are shared with TRBD2. Trimming cost V 12 bases and J 5 bases; bases outside gene matches: 5. CDR3 size: 14 residues. Per germline, CDR1 KGHDR and CDR2 SFDVKD. The CDR3 loop is CASEGLAGTGELFF. CDR3 DNA sequence: TGTGCCTCAGAGGGACTAGCGGGGACCGGGGAGCTGTTTTTT.

This clonotype was seen a handful of times. This chain links TRBV6-2 or TRBV6-3 with TRBJ2-1, with 9 positions matching TRBD2. Germline CDR1 MNHEY, CDR2 SVGEGT. The CDR3 spans 15 residues. With 6 bases clipped from V and 5 bases from J, the junction kept 8 bases outside the gene matches. In DNA, the CDR3 is TGTGCCAGCAGCACTGTAGCGGGAGTCAACAATGAGCAGTTCTTC. The encoded protein is CASSTVAGVNNEQFF.

The chain couples TRBV5-1 to TRBJ2-1, with 9 bases matching TRBD2. Per the germline V gene, CDR1 is SGHRS and CDR2 is YFSETQ. CDR3 length: 15 residues. V trimming: 0 bases; J trimming: 9 bases; junction bases outside the gene matches: 7. The CDR3 bases are TGCGCCAGCAGCTTGGAGAGCGGGAGGCTGACTGAGCAGTTCTTC. Protein: CASSLESGRLTEQFF.

This clonotype has at least ten counts. This rearrangement joins TRBV11-2 to TRBJ2-1; the D gene is possibly TRBD2 (6 bases). V lost 5 bases and J lost 4, with 15 bases in between. The CDR3 spans 15 residues. Germline values: CDR1 SGHAT, CDR2 FQNNGV. CDR3 sequence reads: CASSNSGLGYNEQFF. The DNA of the CDR3 is TGTGCCAGCAGCAATAGCGGACTCGGGTACAATGAGCAGTTCTTC.

A few counts support this clonotype. The chain uses TRBV4-1 and TRBJ2-1; D is unclear. V lost 1 base and J lost 7, with 17 bases in between. Germline lookup yields CDR1 MGHRA and CDR2 YSYEKL. The CDR3 is 16 residues long. CDR3 sequence: CASSQGSGGFVNEQFF. Here the CDR3 DNA reads TGCGCCAGCAGCCAAGGGTCAGGCGGATTCGTGAATGAGCAGTTCTTC.

The sample holds one count of this clonotype. Its ends do not fully match the called genes, so a read error is possible. The V call is TRBV12-3 or TRBV12-4, the J call TRBJ1-6; D is ambiguous. The CDR3 sequence is 14 residues long. CDR3 sequence (DNA): TGTGCCAGCTCTCCGTCCCTCGATAATCCACCCCTCCACTTT. Translating gives CASSPSLDNPPLHF.

In this sample, this clonotype turned up many times. The chain recombines TRBV30 with TRBJ2-5; D uncertain. This CDR3 contains 13 residues. Germline V gene lookup returns CDR1 GTSNPN and CDR2 SVGIG (reference sequence). Trimming took 2 bases from V and 5 from J, leaving 12 bases between them. Here the CDR3 DNA reads TGTGCCTGGAGTAAGGACGCACAGGAGACCCAGTACTTC. Residues: CAWSKDAQETQYF.

This clonotype was counted many times. The V call is TRBV12-5, the J call TRBJ2-1, with 10 bases identical to TRBD1. The CDR3 runs 13 residues. Germline CDR1 and CDR2: LGHNT and FRNRAP. J was trimmed by 8 bases and V by 7 bases; bases with no gene match: 5. CDR3: CASVLTGGDEQFF. CDR3 in DNA: TGTGCTAGTGTCCTGACAGGGGGCGATGAGCAGTTCTTC.

This clonotype was detected ten times or more. The J gene is TRBJ1-1, the V gene TRBV7-2; D possibly corresponds to TRBD1 (6 bases). Germline CDR1 SGHTA, CDR2 FQGNSA. Trimming took off 9 bases at V and 0 bases at J, with 11 bases between the two ends. This CDR3 region has 13 residues. The CDR3 nucleotides read TGTGCCAGTTCAGGGGCCGTGAACACTGAAGCTTTCTTT. Amino acids: CASSGAVNTEAFF.

This clonotype was seen a handful of times. V and J are TRBV7-9 and TRBJ2-7; TRBD2 matches at 11 bases. There are 15 residues in the CDR3. Germline values: CDR1 SEHNR, CDR2 FQNEAQ (reference sequence). The V segment lost 1 base and the J segment 5 bases; nucleotides outside the gene matches: 4. Written as DNA, the CDR3 is TGTGCCAGCAGCTTAGAACTAGCGGGAGCCCACGAGCAGTACTTC. Its protein product is CASSLELAGAHEQYF.

This clonotype was seen at least ten times. The J gene is TRBJ2-1, the V gene TRBV6-5; D is possibly TRBD2 (5 bases). V lost 0 bases to trimming and J lost 5 bases, with 14 bases between them. The germline V gene encodes CDR1 MNHEY and CDR2 SVGAGI. The CDR3 is 16 amino acids. CDR3 DNA: TGTGCCAGCAGTTACTCCCCCCTGGACTGGCACAATGAGCAGTTCTTC. This encodes CASSYSPLDWHNEQFF.

This clonotype was observed many times. This chain links TRBV27 with TRBJ2-7; TRBD2 matches at 13 bases. This CDR3 region has 15 residues. Germline V lookup: CDR1 MNHEY, CDR2 SMNVEV (reference sequence). The V segment lost 3 bases and the J segment 7 bases; nucleotides outside the gene matches: 6. The CDR3 sequence: CASSFGLAGVGEQYF. In DNA, the CDR3 is TGTGCCAGCAGTTTTGGACTAGCGGGAGTAGGAGAGCAGTACTTC.

This clonotype was found a few times. V gene TRBV29-1 combines with J gene TRBJ2-1; 8 bases fit TRBD1. Losses at the gene ends were 2 bases for V and 3 bases for J; bases not matched to a gene: 3. The CDR3 is 14 amino acids. Germline CDR1 is SQVTM and CDR2 is ANQGSEA. The CDR3 is CSVEQGASYNEQFF. The CDR3 DNA sequence: TGCAGCGTTGAACAGGGGGCTAGCTACAATGAGCAGTTCTTC.

This clonotype was counted a few times. V gene TRBV6-2 or TRBV6-3 combines with J gene TRBJ2-1; weak D call: TRBD1 (6 bases). Germline CDR1 and CDR2: MNHEY and SVGEGT. This CDR3 is 14 amino acids long. Trimming shortened V by 8 bases and J by 5 bases, and 16 bases separated the two germline ends. In DNA, the CDR3 is TGTGCCAGCGGAAAAACGGGACAAAACAATGAGCAGTTCTTC. Its translation: CASGKTGQNNEQFF.

This clonotype has ten or more counts. V gene TRBV18 combines with J gene TRBJ2-1, with TRBD2 matching 10 bases. Germline V CDR1 and CDR2: KGHSH, LQKENI. V lost 5 bases, J lost 7 bases, and 8 bases stayed unmatched. The CDR3 covers 15 residues. The CDR3 DNA sequence: TGTGCCAGCTCAAAGCCTAGCGGGAGTTTAAATGAGCAGTTCTTC. Translation gives CASSKPSGSLNEQFF.

This clonotype occurred many times. The chain carries TRBV28 and TRBJ2-7; D may be TRBD1 (5 bases). CDR3 length equals 14 residues. The germline V gene has CDR1 MDHEN and CDR2 SYDVKM. Trimming pared 2 bases from V and 5 bases from J, leaving 13 bases between. The chain's CDR3 is CASSLLQGGNEQYF. The CDR3 coding sequence is TGTGCCAGCAGTTTACTGCAGGGCGGAAACGAGCAGTACTTC.

This clonotype was seen ten or more times. The V gene is TRBV7-3, the J gene TRBJ2-3; 8 positions agree with TRBD1. CDR1 is SGHTA, CDR2 FQGTGA, per germline. The V gene end was trimmed by 5 bases and the J gene end by 4 bases; junction bases not matched to a gene: 5. The CDR3 is made up of 14 amino acids. The chain's CDR3 is CASSRTGIADTQYF. The DNA for the CDR3 is TGTGCCAGCAGCAGGACAGGGATAGCAGATACGCAGTATTTT.

As regards this clonotype: A much larger clonotype is one base distant, so this may be a read error. The chain has TRBV7-2 and TRBJ2-7; 8 nucleotides line up with TRBD2. The V and J ends lost 5 bases and 2 bases, in that order; junction bases with no gene match: 8. The CDR3 has 15 amino acids. Per germline, CDR1 SGHTA and CDR2 FQGNSA. CDR3 sequence: CASSHRLACPYEQYF. DNA of the CDR3: TGTGCCAGCAGCCACCGACTAGCGTGCCCCTACGAGCAGTACTTC.

This clonotype was counted a few times. The rearrangement uses TRBV12-3 or TRBV12-4 and TRBJ2-1, with 9 bases matching TRBD2. V lost 7 bases and J lost 6; bases outside the gene matches: 4. This CDR3 has 13 residues. CDR3 region: CASKPSGTNEQFF. The CDR3 nucleotides read TGTGCCAGCAAACCTAGCGGGACCAATGAGCAGTTCTTC.

This clonotype was seen at least ten times. V is TRBV28 and J is TRBJ1-5; D is possibly TRBD1 (5 bases). The CDR3 contains 15 residues. CDR1 and CDR2 from the germline V gene are MDHEN and SYDVKM. V gave up 3 bases and J gave up 6 bases, with 15 bases separating them. In DNA form, the CDR3 reads TGTGCCAGCAGTTTTTCAGGGAAGAAGGGTCAGCCCCAGCATTTT. It specifies CASSFSGKKGQPQHF.

Worth noting for this clonotype: The conserved phenylalanine or tryptophan is not found at the CDR3 terminus, so this likely reflects a read error. The DNA is left out, because the CDR3 cannot be placed on it with certainty; the CDR3 is given as TCRdb lists it. CDR3 protein: CAWSKGIGNQPPHV. The V and J genes are TRBV30 and TRBJ1-5. CDR1 is GTSNPN, CDR2 SVGIG, per germline (reference sequence). Inclusive of both ends, the CDR3 amounts to 14 amino acids.

This clonotype came up a few times. The chain joins TRBV28 to TRBJ2-3, with unresolved D. This CDR3 region has 12 residues. CDR1 is MDHEN and CDR2 is SYDVKM in the germline V gene. V lost 7 bases and J 7 bases, leaving 12 bases between the germline ends. CDR3 in amino acids: CASTSIPNTQYF. CDR3 sequence (DNA): TGTGCCAGCACCTCAATCCCGAATACGCAGTATTTT.

V and J are TRBV4-2 and TRBJ2-1, with 7 bases lining up with TRBD2. The V gene's germline CDR1 is LGHNA and CDR2 YNFKEQ. This CDR3 region has 13 residues. The V and J ends lost 0 bases and 15 bases, in that order; junction bases with no gene match: 8. CDR3 sequence (DNA): TGTGCCAGCAGCCAAGAAACCAGCGGGGAGGGGTTCTTC. It yields the protein CASSQETSGEGFF.

The V call is TRBV12-3 or TRBV12-4, the J call TRBJ2-4; tentatively, D is TRBD1 or TRBD2 (5 bases each). Trimming took 7 bases from V and 9 from J, leaving 25 bases between them. The CDR3 runs 16 residues. Here the CDR3 reads CASNSPGRVAEGIQYF. The CDR3 nucleotides are TGTGCCAGCAATTCCCCGGGGCGGGTCGCCGAGGGCATTCAGTACTTC.

This clonotype has just a few counts. This chain links TRBV19 with TRBJ2-2; 9 bases map to TRBD1. This CDR3 is built from 13 residues. V lost 8 bases, J lost 8 bases, and 6 bases stayed unmatched. Looked up from germline, CDR1 is LNHDA and CDR2 is SQIVND (reference sequence). CDR3 in DNA: TGTGCCAGTCTGGACAGGGGTTTTGGGGAGCTGTTTTTT. Its translation is CASLDRGFGELFF.

The sample holds many counts of this clonotype. This chain connects TRBV6-1 to TRBJ2-1; 9 positions match TRBD2. Germline-derived CDR1 and CDR2 are MNHNS and SASEGT. V dropped 3 bases and J dropped 0; count of bases not matched to a gene: 6. This CDR3 region has 17 residues. CDR3: CASSDESTSGSYNEQFF. The CDR3, as DNA: TGTGCCAGCAGTGACGAGTCGACTAGCGGCTCCTACAATGAGCAGTTCTTC.

The sample holds many counts of this clonotype. The chain carries TRBV27 and TRBJ2-3; 9 bases align to TRBD1. CDR1 MNHEY and CDR2 SMNVEV come from the germline V gene (reference sequence). The CDR3 contains 16 residues. V dropped 1 base and J dropped 3; count of bases not matched to a gene: 5. In DNA form, the CDR3 reads TGTGCCAGCAGTTTATTACAGGGGGCTGGAACAGATACGCAGTATTTT. Residues: CASSLLQGAGTDTQYF.

This clonotype was picked up many times. The V gene is TRBV20-1, the J gene TRBJ2-1, with no clear D. V dropped 2 bases and J dropped 0 bases, with 17 bases sitting between them. The CDR3 extends over 17 amino acids. CDR1 DFQATT and CDR2 SNEGSKA come from the germline V gene (reference sequence). CDR3 residues: CSARPQKSGYSYNEQFF. The CDR3 region has the DNA TGCAGTGCTAGACCCCAGAAATCAGGTTACTCCTACAATGAGCAGTTCTTC.

Ten or more counts support this clonotype. V usage is TRBV13 and J usage is TRBJ2-5, with D perhaps TRBD1 (6 bases). The CDR3 loop spans 13 amino acids. CDR1 and CDR2 from the germline V gene are PRHDT and FYEKMQ (reference sequence). Trimming left V 5 bases short and J 3 bases short, with 10 bases between. DNA of the CDR3: TGTGCCAGCAGCCCCCGACAGGAAGAGACCCAGTACTTC. This translates into CASSPRQEETQYF.